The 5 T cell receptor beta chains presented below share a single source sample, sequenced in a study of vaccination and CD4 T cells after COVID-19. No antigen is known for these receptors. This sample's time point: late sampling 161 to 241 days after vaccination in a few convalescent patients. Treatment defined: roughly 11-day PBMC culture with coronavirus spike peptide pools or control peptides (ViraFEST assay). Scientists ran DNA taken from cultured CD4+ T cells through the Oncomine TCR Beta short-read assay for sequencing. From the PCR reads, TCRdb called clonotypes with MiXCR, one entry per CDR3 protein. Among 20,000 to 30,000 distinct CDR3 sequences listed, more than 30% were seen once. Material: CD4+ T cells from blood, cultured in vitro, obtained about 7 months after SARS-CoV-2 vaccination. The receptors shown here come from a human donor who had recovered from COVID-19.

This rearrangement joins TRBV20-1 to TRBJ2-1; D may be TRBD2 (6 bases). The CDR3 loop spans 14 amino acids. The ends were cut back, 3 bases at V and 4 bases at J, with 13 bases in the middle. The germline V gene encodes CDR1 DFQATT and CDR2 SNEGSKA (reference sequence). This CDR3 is CSASLGGWYNEQFF. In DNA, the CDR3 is TGCAGTGCTAGTTTGGGAGGTTGGTACAATGAGCAGTTCTTC.

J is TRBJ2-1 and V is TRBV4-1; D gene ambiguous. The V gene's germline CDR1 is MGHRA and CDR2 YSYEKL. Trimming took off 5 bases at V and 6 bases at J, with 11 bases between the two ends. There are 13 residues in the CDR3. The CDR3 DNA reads TGCGCCAGCAGCAGAGTAGCCGGCAATGAGCAGTTCTTC. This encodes CASSRVAGNEQFF.

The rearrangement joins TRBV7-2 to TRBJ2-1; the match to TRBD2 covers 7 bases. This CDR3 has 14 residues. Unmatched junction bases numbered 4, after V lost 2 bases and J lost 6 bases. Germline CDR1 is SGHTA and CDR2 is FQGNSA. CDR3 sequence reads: CASSLILAVNEQFF. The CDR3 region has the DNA TGTGCCAGCAGCTTAATCCTAGCGGTCAATGAGCAGTTCTTC.

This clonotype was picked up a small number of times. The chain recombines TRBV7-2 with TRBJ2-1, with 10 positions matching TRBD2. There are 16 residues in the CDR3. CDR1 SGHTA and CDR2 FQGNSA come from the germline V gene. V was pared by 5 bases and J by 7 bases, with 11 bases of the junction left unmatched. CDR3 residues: CASSPQAGGPGNEQFF. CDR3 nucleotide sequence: TGTGCCAGCAGCCCCCAAGCGGGAGGGCCCGGGAATGAGCAGTTCTTC.

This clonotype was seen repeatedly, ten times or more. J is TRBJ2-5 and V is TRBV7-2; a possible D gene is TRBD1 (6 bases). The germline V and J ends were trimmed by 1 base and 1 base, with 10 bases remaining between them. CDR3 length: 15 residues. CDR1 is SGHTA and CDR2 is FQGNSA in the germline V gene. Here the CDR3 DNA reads TGTGCCAGCAGCTTAGTCAGGGGCTCCCAAGAGACCCAGTACTTC. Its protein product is CASSLVRGSQETQYF. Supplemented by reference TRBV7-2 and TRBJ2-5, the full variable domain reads GAGVSQSPSNKVTEKGKDVELRCDPISGHTALYWYRQSLGQGLEFLIYFQGNSAPDKSGLPSDRFSAERTGGSVSTLTIQRTQQEDSAVYLCASSLVRGSQETQYFGPGTRLLVL.